These 5 T cell receptor beta chains originate from one sample sequenced in a study of T-cell reconstitution after alpha-beta-depleted transplantation in children. This sample's TCRbeta library carried unique molecular identifier barcodes. TCRdb called the PCR reads again in MiXCR, with one record for every CDR3 protein. The sample includes 490,000 or so distinct CDR3 sequences, approximately 12% of them seen just once. This sample comprised PBMCs from the stem cell graft donor, obtained from the stem cell graft. The source is a human donor who donated a stem cell graft to a child with combined immunodeficiency.

The rearrangement joins TRBV20-1 to TRBJ1-4; no definite D call. Germline CDR1 reads DFQATT; CDR2 reads SNEGSKA (reference sequence). V gave up 2 bases and J gave up 0 bases, with 19 bases separating them. This CDR3 contains 18 residues. CDR3 sequence reads: CSARKTEGSPPTNEKLFF. Written as DNA, the CDR3 is TGCAGTGCTAGAAAGACGGAAGGCTCACCTCCAACTAATGAAAAACTGTTTTTT.

This clonotype was seen only a few times. The V and J genes are TRBV7-2 and TRBJ1-1, with 9 bases identical to TRBD1. Looked up from germline, CDR1 is SGHTA and CDR2 is FQGNSA. The CDR3 is made up of 14 amino acids. Trimming took 5 bases from V and 7 from J; bases not matched to a gene: 8. The CDR3 reads CASSIRDRAVEAFF. CDR3 coding DNA: TGTGCCAGCAGCATCCGGGACAGGGCCGTTGAAGCTTTCTTT.

The chain uses TRBV20-1 and TRBJ2-5, with 9 bases aligning to TRBD1. CDR3 length: 13 amino acids. CDR1 and CDR2 from the germline V gene are DFQATT and SNEGSKA (reference sequence). V lost 1 base, J lost 4 bases, and 1 base stayed unmatched. CDR3 sequence (DNA): TGCAGTGCTAGAGGGACAGGGGCAGAGACCCAGTACTTC. Translating gives CSARGTGAETQYF.

The chain couples TRBV3-1 to TRBJ2-3; D is undetermined. The germline CDR1 and CDR2 sequences are LGHDT and YNNKEL (reference sequence). V lost 0 bases and J 2 bases, leaving 12 bases between the germline ends. This CDR3 has 16 residues. CDR3 amino acids: CASSQDLTVSTDTQYF. As DNA, the CDR3 is TGTGCCAGCAGCCAAGATCTTACGGTATCCACAGATACGCAGTATTTT.

This clonotype turned up a few times. The chain has TRBV5-1 and TRBJ2-5; D perhaps matches TRBD1 (5 bases). The CDR3 runs to 16 residues. CDR1 is SGHRS, CDR2 YFSETQ, per germline. V was pared by 1 base and J by 1 base, with 14 bases between. The CDR3: CASSLLGMGPQETQYF. In DNA, the CDR3 is TGCGCCAGCAGCTTGCTAGGGATGGGGCCCCAAGAGACCCAGTACTTC. The variable domain in full, with the rest retrieved from reference TRBV5-1 and TRBJ2-5, is KAGVTQTPRYLIKTRGQQVTLSCSPISGHRSVSWYQQTPGQGLQFLFEYFSETQRNKGNFPGRFSGRQFSNSRSEMNVSTLELGDSALYLCASSLLGMGPQETQYFGPGTRLLVL.